This is a list of T cell receptor beta chains from one sample in a study of T cell responses to AZD1222 COVID-19 vaccine. The data were produced by immunoSEQ multiplex PCR, yet TCRdb's version contains in-frame clones alone and is incomplete. The sample has about 85,000 clones; 80% to 90% are singletons. Sample: peripheral blood, taken on day 0 of AZD1222 vaccination. Receptor source: an adult in good health. Both conserved end residues are part of each CDR3. The D gene is left open where the match is weak. Only some rows state a clone size, as once, few, many or a class for expanded clones.

j_call | clone_size | d_call | v_call | cdr3_nt | cdr3_aa
TRBJ1-1 | - | TRBD1 | TRBV10-3 | TGTGCCATCAGTGAGTCAGGACAGGGCACTGAAGCTTTCTTT | CAISESGQGTEAFF
TRBJ2-2 | - | TRBD1 | TRBV27 | TGTGCCAGCTTACGACAGGGGGTCACCGGGGAGCTGTTTTTT | CASLRQGVTGELFF
TRBJ1-5 | - | - | TRBV10-3 | TGTGCCATCAGTCCTTCGGGAAGGGAGGGACAGCCCCAGCATTTT | CAISPSGREGQPQHF
TRBJ1-1 | - | - | TRBV5-1 | TGCGCCAGCCAGAGTATGAACACTGAAGCTTTCTTT | CASQSMNTEAFF
TRBJ2-2 | many | - | TRBV6-4 | TGTGCCAGCAGTATAGGGAACACCGGGGAGCTGTTTTTT | CASSIGNTGELFF
TRBJ2-3 | - | TRBD1 | TRBV18 | TGTGCCAGCTCAAACGGACAGGCTAGCACAGATACGCAGTATTTT | CASSNGQASTDTQYF
TRBJ1-3 | - | - | TRBV11-3 | TGTGCCAGCAGCCCCGAGGGGTACACCATATATTTT | CASSPEGYTIYF
TRBJ2-7 | once | TRBD2 | TRBV5-4 | TGTGCCAGCAGCCCCCGTCTCATTAGCGGGAGTTCCGAGCAGTACTTC | CASSPRLISGSSEQYF
TRBJ2-3 | - | TRBD1 | TRBV19 | TGTGCCAGTAGTGGGCAGGGGGCCTTGCATACAGATACGCAGTATTTT | CASSGQGALHTDTQYF
TRBJ2-7 | - | - | TRBV28 | TGTGCCAGCAGCCCCAGCCGGGGGTCCTTGATTGAGCAGTACTTC | CASSPSRGSLIEQYF
TRBJ1-2 | - | - | TRBV5-5 | TGTGCCAGCAGCTTTAAGGGGGGAGGCTACACCTTC | CASSFKGGGYTF
TRBJ2-3 | once | - | TRBV27 | TGTGCCAGCAGTTTATACTTCCGGGGCCGCACAGATACGCAGTATTTT | CASSLYFRGRTDTQYF
TRBJ2-7 | - | TRBD2 | TRBV6-5 | TGTGCCAGCTCGGGACTAGCGAGTTACGAGCAGTACTTC | CASSGLASYEQYF
TRBJ2-1 | - | TRBD2 | TRBV9 | TGTGCCAGCAGCGGCACAGGACTAGCGGGAGGTAATGAGCAGTTCTTC | CASSGTGLAGGNEQFF
TRBJ2-3 | - | - | TRBV7-9 | TGTGCCAGCAGCTTAACGAGGGGTCCAGATACGCAGTATTTT | CASSLTRGPDTQYF
TRBJ2-1 | - | - | TRBV3-1/TRBV3-2 | TGTGCCAGCAGCCAAGACGGTGCGGCCTCGGGTTGGAATGAGCAGTTCTTC | CASSQDGAASGWNEQFF
TRBJ1-2 | - | - | TRBV19 | TGTGCCACCGGACAGTCCTCTCGGGGCTACACCTTC | CATGQSSRGYTF